These 2 T cell receptor beta chains were sequenced from one sample in a study of T cells expressing NK-cell markers. TCRdb reworked the 5' RACE reads into one entry per CDR3 protein, no DNA. This sample's table has 300,000 or so distinct CDR3 sequences. The sequenced material came from blood T cells: a sorted CD56 or NKG2C T cell subset, CD4+ or CD8+ T cells, or bulk PBMC T cells (not recorded which). These receptors were taken from a woman between 18 and 70 years old in good health.

The rearrangement joins TRBV18 to TRBJ1-1; TCRdb returns TRBD1, unconfirmable since there is no DNA. This CDR3 has 16 amino acids. CDR1 is KGHSH and CDR2 is LQKENI in the germline V gene. Here the CDR3 reads CASSPSLQGMNTEAFF.

The CDR3: CASRSTSGRINEQFF. This chain links TRBV28 with TRBJ2-1; TCRdb's D call, TRBD2, is unchecked because there is no DNA. Germline values: CDR1 MDHEN, CDR2 SYDVKM. The CDR3 runs to 15 residues. Filled out from reference TRBV28 and TRBJ2-1, the complete variable domain reads DVKVTQSSRYLVKRTGEKVFLECVQDMDHENMFWYRQDPGLGLRLIYFSYDVKMKEKGDIPEGYSVSREKKERFSLILESASTNQTSMYLCASRSTSGRINEQFFGPGTRLTVL.